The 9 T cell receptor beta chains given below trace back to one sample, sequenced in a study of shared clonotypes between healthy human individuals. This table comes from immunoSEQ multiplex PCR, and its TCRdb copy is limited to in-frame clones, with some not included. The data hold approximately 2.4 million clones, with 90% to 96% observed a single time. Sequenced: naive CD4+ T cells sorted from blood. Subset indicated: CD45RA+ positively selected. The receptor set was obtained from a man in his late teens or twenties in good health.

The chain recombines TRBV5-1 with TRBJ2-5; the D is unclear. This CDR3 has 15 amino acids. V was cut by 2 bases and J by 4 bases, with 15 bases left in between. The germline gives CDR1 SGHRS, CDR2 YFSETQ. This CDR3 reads CASSFLTPNVETQYF. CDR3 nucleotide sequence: TGCGCCAGCAGCTTCTTAACCCCGAACGTAGAGACCCAGTACTTC.

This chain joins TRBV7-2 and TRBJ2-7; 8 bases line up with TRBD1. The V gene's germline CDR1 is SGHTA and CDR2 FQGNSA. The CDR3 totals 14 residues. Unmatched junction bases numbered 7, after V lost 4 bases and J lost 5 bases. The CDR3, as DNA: TGTGCCAGCAGCTCCACGGACAGGGCTCACGAGCAGTACTTC. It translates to CASSSTDRAHEQYF.

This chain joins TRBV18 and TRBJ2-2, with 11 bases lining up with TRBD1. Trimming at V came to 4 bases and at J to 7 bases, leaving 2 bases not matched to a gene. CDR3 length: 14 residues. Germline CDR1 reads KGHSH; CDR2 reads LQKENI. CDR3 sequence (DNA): TGTGCCAGCTCACGGACAGGGGGCCTCGGGGAGCTGTTTTTT. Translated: CASSRTGGLGELFF.

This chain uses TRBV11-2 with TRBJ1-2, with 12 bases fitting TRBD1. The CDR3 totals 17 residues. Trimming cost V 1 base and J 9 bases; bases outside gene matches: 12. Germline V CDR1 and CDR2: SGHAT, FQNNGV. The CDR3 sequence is CASSLGSPGTGGDSYTF. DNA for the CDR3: TGTGCCAGCAGCTTAGGAAGCCCGGGGACAGGGGGCGATAGCTACACCTTC.

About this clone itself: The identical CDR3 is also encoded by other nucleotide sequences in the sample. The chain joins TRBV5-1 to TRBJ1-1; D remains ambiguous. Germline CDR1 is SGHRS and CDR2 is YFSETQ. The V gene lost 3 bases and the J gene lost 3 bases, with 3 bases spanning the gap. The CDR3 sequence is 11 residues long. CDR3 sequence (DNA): TGCGCCAGCAGCTCTGACACTGAAGCTTTCTTT. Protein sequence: CASSSDTEAFF.

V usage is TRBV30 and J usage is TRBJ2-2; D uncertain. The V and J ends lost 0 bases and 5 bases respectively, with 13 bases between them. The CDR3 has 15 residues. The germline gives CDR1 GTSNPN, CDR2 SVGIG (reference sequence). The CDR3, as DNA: TGTGCCTGGAGTGTACAGAGGACCGCGACCGGGGAGCTGTTTTTT. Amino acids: CAWSVQRTATGELFF.

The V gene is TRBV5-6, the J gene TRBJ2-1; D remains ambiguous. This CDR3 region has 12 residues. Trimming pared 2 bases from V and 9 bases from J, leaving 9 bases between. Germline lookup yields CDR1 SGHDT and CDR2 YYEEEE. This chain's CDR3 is CASSLTDGEQFF. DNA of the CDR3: TGTGCCAGCAGCTTAACGGACGGTGAGCAGTTCTTC. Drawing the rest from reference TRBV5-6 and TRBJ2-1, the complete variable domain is DAGVTQSPTHLIKTRGQQVTLRCSPKSGHDTVSWYQQALGQGPQFIFQYYEEEERQRGNFPDRFSGHQFPNYSSELNVNALLLGDSALYLCASSLTDGEQFFGPGTRLTVL.

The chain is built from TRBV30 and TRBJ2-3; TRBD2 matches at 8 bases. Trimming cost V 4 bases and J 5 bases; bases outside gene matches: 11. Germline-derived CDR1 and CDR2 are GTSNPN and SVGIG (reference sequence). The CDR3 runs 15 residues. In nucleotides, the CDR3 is TGTGCCTGGAATTGGGCGGGAGGCCCGCGAGATACGCAGTATTTT. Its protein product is CAWNWAGGPRDTQYF.

This CDR3 is CASSLITAEHEQYF. DNA for the CDR3: TGCGCCAGCAGCTTAATAACCGCCGAGCACGAGCAGTACTTC. The gene calls are TRBV5-1 and TRBJ2-7; no reliable D call. Germline assignment: CDR1 SGHRS and CDR2 YFSETQ. Trimming took off 2 bases at V and 5 bases at J, with 14 bases between the two ends. This CDR3 is 14 amino acids long. Drawing the rest from reference TRBV5-1 and TRBJ2-7, the complete variable domain is KAGVTQTPRYLIKTRGQQVTLSCSPISGHRSVSWYQQTPGQGLQFLFEYFSETQRNKGNFPGRFSGRQFSNSRSEMNVSTLELGDSALYLCASSLITAEHEQYFGPGTRLTVT.